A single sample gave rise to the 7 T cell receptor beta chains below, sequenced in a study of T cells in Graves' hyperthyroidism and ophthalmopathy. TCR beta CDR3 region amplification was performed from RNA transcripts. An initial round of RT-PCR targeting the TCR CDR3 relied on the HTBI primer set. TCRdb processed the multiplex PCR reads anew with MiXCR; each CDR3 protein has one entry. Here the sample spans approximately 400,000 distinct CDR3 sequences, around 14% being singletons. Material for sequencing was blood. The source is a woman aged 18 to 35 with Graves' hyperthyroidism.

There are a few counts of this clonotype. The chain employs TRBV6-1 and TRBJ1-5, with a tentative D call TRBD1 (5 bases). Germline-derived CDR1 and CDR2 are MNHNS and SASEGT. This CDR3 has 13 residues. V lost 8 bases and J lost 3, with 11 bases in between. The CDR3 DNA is TGTGCCAGCGGGACGACGGTCAATCAGCCCCAGCATTTT. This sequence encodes CASGTTVNQPQHF.

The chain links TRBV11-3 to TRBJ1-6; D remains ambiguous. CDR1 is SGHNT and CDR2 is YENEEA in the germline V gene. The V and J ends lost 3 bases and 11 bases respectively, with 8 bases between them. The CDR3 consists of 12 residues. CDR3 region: CASSLGGAPLHF. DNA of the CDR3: TGTGCCAGCAGCTTGGGCGGTGCACCCCTCCACTTT.

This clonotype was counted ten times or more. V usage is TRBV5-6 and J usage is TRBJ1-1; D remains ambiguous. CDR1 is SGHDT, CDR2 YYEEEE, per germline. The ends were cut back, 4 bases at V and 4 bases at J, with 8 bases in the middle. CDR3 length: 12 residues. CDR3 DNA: TGTGCCAGCAGCCGTATAATCACTGAAGCTTTCTTT. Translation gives CASSRIITEAFF.

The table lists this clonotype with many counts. This chain's CDR3 is CASSLTSSGGSTDTQYF. The CDR3, as DNA: TGTGCCAGCAGTTTAACTTCTAGCGGGGGGTCCACAGATACGCAGTATTTT. The V call is TRBV28, the J call TRBJ2-3, with 11 positions matching TRBD2. Germline CDR1 and CDR2: MDHEN and SYDVKM. The CDR3 is 17 residues long. V dropped 2 bases and J dropped 2; count of bases not matched to a gene: 6.

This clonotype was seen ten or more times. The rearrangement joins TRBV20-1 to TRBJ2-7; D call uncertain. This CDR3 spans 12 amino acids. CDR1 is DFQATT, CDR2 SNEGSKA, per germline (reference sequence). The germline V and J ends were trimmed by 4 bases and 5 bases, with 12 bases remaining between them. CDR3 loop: CSATDQGNEQYF. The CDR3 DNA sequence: TGCAGTGCTACGGACCAAGGCAACGAGCAGTACTTC.

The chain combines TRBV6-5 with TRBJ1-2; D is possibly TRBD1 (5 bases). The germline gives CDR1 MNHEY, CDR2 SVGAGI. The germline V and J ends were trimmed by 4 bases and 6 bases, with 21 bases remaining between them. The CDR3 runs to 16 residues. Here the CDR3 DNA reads TGTGCCAGCAGTTCAAGTCTCCGGGGGGAATTGGATGGCTACACCTTC. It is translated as CASSSSLRGELDGYTF.

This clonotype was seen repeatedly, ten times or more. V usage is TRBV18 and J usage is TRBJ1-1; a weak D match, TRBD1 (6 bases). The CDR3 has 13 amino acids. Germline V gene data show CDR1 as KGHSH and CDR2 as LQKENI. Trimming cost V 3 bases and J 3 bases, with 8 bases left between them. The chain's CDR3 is CASSPAGDTEAFF. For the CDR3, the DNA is TGTGCCAGCTCACCGGCAGGGGACACTGAAGCTTTCTTT.